This TCR beta chain is from a study of cytomegalovirus exposure and HLA in healthy donors. Study-wide background: The approximately 670 first-cohort repertoires and the 130 or so validation repertoires shared the same platform, a later analysis reported.

Measured with immunoSEQ multiplex PCR; TCRdb has only the in-frame clones, and not every one. The data hold approximately 100,000 clones, with roughly 90% observed a single time. With 2 bases removed from V and 0 bases from J, the gap between germline ends came to 22 bases. The CDR3 extends over 19 amino acids. Looked up from germline, CDR1 is SNHLY and CDR2 is FYNNEI. Points from the study as a whole: Using the classifier, cytomegalovirus status was reportedly diagnosed with high specificity and sensitivity.

As regards this clone: The antigen is undetermined.

The specimen sequenced was PBMCs. This chain uses TRBV2 with TRBJ1-1; D ambiguous. The TCR was taken from a woman aged 18 to 35 in good health and CMV-seronegative. The DNA for the CDR3 is TGTGCCAGCAGTGAACTCATGGGGAGTTCGAATCTTATGAACACTGAAGCTTTCTTT. This encodes CASSELMGSSNLMNTEAFF. Combining the CDR3 with reference TRBV2 and TRBJ1-1 gives the whole variable domain EPEVTQTPSHQVTQMGQEVILRCVPISNHLYFYWYRQILGQKVEFLVSFYNNEISEKSEIFDDQFSVERPDGSNFTLKIRSTKLEDSAMYFCASSELMGSSNLMNTEAFFGQGTRLTVV.